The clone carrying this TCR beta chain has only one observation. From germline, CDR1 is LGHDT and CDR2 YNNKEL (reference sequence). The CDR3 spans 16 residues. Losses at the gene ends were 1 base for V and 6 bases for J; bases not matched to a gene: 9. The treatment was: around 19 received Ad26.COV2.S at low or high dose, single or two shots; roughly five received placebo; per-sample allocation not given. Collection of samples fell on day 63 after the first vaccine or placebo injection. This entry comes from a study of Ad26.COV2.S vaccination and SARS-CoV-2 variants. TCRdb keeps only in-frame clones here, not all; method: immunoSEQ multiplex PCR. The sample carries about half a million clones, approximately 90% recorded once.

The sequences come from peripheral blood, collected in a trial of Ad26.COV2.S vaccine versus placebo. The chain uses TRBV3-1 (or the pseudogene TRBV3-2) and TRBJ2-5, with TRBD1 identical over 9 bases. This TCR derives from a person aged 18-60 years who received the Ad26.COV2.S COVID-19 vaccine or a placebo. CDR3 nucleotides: TGTGCCAGCAGCCAAGGCGGACAGGGGAGTGTAAAGACCCAGTACTTC. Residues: CASSQGGQGSVKTQYF.